The rows below give T cell receptor beta chains drawn from one sample of a study of control samples from healthy donors and cancer patients. The protocol was immunoSEQ multiplex PCR, while the TCRdb copy is restricted to in-frame clones and leaves out a portion. Among approximately 130,000 clones listed, roughly 91% were seen once. Material for sequencing was blood. Source of these receptors: a man aged 40-49 years in good health. Both conserved end residues are part of each CDR3. Fields, in order: V gene, CDR3 length, clone size, J gene, D gene, CDR3 protein, CDR3 DNA. D genes are given only for firm matches. Clone size is shown for a subset of rows, as once, few, many or a class of expanded clone.

>TRBV3-1/TRBV3-2|13|NA|TRBJ1-1|NA
CASSRGAWTEAFF
TGTGCCAGCAGCCGGGGGGCATGGACTGAAGCTTTCTTT
>TRBV7-6|15|NA|TRBJ2-3|NA
CASSLEAASTDTQYF
TGTGCCAGCAGCTTAGAGGCAGCTAGCACAGATACGCAGTATTTT
>TRBV25-1|14|NA|TRBJ2-7|TRBD1
CASSEFGTVYEQYF
TGTGCCAGCAGTGAATTTGGGACAGTCTACGAGCAGTACTTC
>TRBV11-3|13|NA|TRBJ2-7|TRBD1
CASSLGGTGERHF
TGTGCCAGCAGCTTAGGGGGGACAGGGGAGAGGCACTTC
>TRBV24-1|14|NA|TRBJ1-3|NA
CATSDAGLGNTIYF
TGTGCCACCAGTGACGCAGGGTTGGGAAACACCATATATTTT
>TRBV2|15|NA|TRBJ1-4|NA
CASSEQGFDNEKLFF
TGTGCCAGCAGTGAACAGGGATTTGATAATGAAAAACTGTTTTTT
>TRBV6-6|13|NA|TRBJ1-1|TRBD1
CASRLGQGGEAFF
TGTGCCAGCAGACTAGGACAGGGTGGTGAAGCTTTCTTT
>TRBV30|13|NA|TRBJ1-5|NA
CAWSGEGTQPQHF
TGTGCCTGGAGTGGTGAGGGGACCCAGCCCCAGCATTTT
>TRBV7-9|13|NA|TRBJ2-7|NA
CASSQEDSYEQYF
TGTGCCAGCAGCCAAGAGGACAGCTACGAGCAGTACTTC
>TRBV12-3/TRBV12-4|13|NA|TRBJ1-2|NA
CASSYGQGLGYTF
TGTGCCAGCAGTTATGGACAAGGGCTTGGCTACACCTTC
>TRBV4-3|17|once|TRBJ2-2|TRBD2
CASSQERRTSHDGELFF
TGCGCCAGCAGCCAAGAAAGGAGGACTAGTCATGACGGGGAGCTGTTTTTT
>TRBV11-3|18|NA|TRBJ2-3|TRBD1
CASSPGQGRNSGADTQYF
TGTGCCAGCAGCCCGGGACAGGGAAGGAACTCGGGTGCAGATACGCAGTATTTT
>TRBV4-3|13|NA|TRBJ1-5|NA
CASSQGREEPQHF
TGCGCCAGCAGCCAAGGTCGGGAGGAGCCCCAGCATTTT
>TRBV19|16|NA|TRBJ2-1|TRBD2
CASSNSGVAGANEQFF
TGTGCCAGTAGTAACAGCGGTGTAGCGGGGGCCAATGAGCAGTTCTTC
>TRBV7-9|13|NA|TRBJ2-1|NA
CASSLDPGPWKFF
TGTGCCAGCAGCTTAGACCCGGGCCCCTGGAAGTTCTTC
>TRBV18|16|NA|TRBJ2-2|TRBD1
CASSVEDRDWTGELFF
TGTGCCAGCTCTGTGGAAGACAGGGATTGGACCGGGGAGCTGTTTTTT
>TRBV7-8|13|few|TRBJ1-3|NA
CASSLDPGNTIYF
TGTGCCAGCAGCTTAGATCCGGGGAACACCATATATTTT
>TRBV6-1|15|NA|TRBJ2-1|TRBD2
CASSEAPSGGNEQFF
TGTGCCAGCAGTGAAGCGCCCAGCGGGGGTAATGAGCAGTTCTTC
>TRBV12-3/TRBV12-4|13|NA|TRBJ2-1|NA
CASSSDVLGEQFF
TGTGCCAGCAGCTCGGACGTGCTCGGTGAGCAGTTCTTC
>TRBV19|13|NA|TRBJ2-3|NA
CASSARDTDTQYF
TGTGCCAGTAGTGCACGGGACACAGATACGCAGTATTTT
>TRBV4-3|19|NA|TRBJ2-3|TRBD2
CASSRSRLAGVSRGDTQYF
TGCGCCAGCAGCCGTTCTAGGCTAGCGGGGGTTTCCCGAGGAGATACGCAGTATTTT
>TRBV5-1|15|NA|TRBJ1-6|TRBD1
CASAPGQGFNSPLHF
TGCGCCAGTGCACCGGGACAGGGCTTTAATTCACCCCTCCACTTT
>TRBV7-2|16|NA|TRBJ1-4|TRBD1
CASSFSRDSPNEKLFF
TGTGCCAGCAGCTTCTCCAGGGACAGCCCTAATGAAAAACTGTTTTTT
>TRBV15|13|NA|TRBJ2-5|NA
CATSGRYQETQYF
TGTGCCACCAGCGGACGGTACCAAGAGACCCAGTACTTC
>TRBV7-2|15|NA|TRBJ1-3|NA
CASSLVLVKGNTIYF
TGTGCCAGCAGCTTAGTTCTAGTGAAGGGAAACACCATATATTTT
>TRBV7-9|15|NA|TRBJ2-1|NA
CASSSRQAGGNEQFF
TGTGCCAGCAGCTCCCGACAGGCAGGAGGAAATGAGCAGTTCTTC
>TRBV2|14|NA|TRBJ2-5|TRBD2
CASASGTLQETQYF
TGTGCCAGCGCGAGCGGGACCCTACAAGAGACCCAGTACTTC
>TRBV6-2/TRBV6-3|15|once|TRBJ2-7|NA
CASSYSYQSSYEQYF
TGTGCCAGCAGTTACTCGTACCAGAGCAGCTACGAGCAGTACTTC
>TRBV2|13|many|TRBJ2-7|NA
CASSEQGSHEQYF
TGTGCCAGCAGTGAACAGGGTTCGCACGAGCAGTACTTC
>TRBV6-5|14|NA|TRBJ2-1|TRBD1
CASIWDRSRDEQFF
TGTGCCAGCATTTGGGACAGGTCTAGGGATGAGCAGTTCTTC
>TRBV18|14|NA|TRBJ2-7|TRBD1
CASSKDRVEDEQYF
TGTGCCAGCTCAAAAGACAGGGTCGAGGACGAGCAGTACTTC
>TRBV6-5|15|NA|TRBJ2-3|NA
CASTRDPGRADTQYF
TGTGCCAGCACCCGGGACCCAGGAAGAGCAGATACGCAGTATTTT
>TRBV29-1|13|NA|TRBJ2-5|TRBD1
CSVNPTGAETQYF
TGCAGCGTTAACCCGACAGGGGCAGAGACCCAGTACTTC
>TRBV3-1/TRBV3-2|17|NA|TRBJ1-3|NA
CASSPRLTDLSGNTIYF
TGTGCCAGCAGCCCAAGACTGACAGACCTCTCTGGAAACACCATATATTTT
>TRBV4-3|16|NA|TRBJ1-5|NA
CASSQGEGYSNQPQHF
TGCGCCAGCAGCCAAGGGGAGGGTTATAGCAATCAGCCCCAGCATTTT
>TRBV24-1|14|NA|TRBJ2-5|NA
CATGPGAVKETQYF
TGTGCCACAGGACCTGGGGCTGTAAAAGAGACCCAGTACTTC
>TRBV3-1/TRBV3-2|17|NA|TRBJ2-2|TRBD2
CASSRYYSGGDTGELFF
TGTGCCAGCAGTCGGTACTATAGCGGGGGGGACACCGGGGAGCTGTTTTTT
>TRBV29-1|12|NA|TRBJ1-2|NA
CSGQWRNYGYTF
TGCAGCGGACAGTGGAGAAATTATGGCTACACCTTC
>TRBV19|13|NA|TRBJ2-7|NA
CASSQQTYSEQYF
TGTGCCAGTAGTCAGCAAACTTATTCGGAGCAGTACTTC
>TRBV11-3|16|NA|TRBJ2-7|NA
CASSLEGFSSSYEQYF
TGTGCCAGCAGCTTAGAGGGCTTCTCGAGCTCCTACGAGCAGTACTTC
>TRBV10-2|17|NA|TRBJ1-5|NA
CASSEWGGGVSNQPQHF
TGCGCCAGCAGTGAGTGGGGAGGAGGGGTTAGCAATCAGCCCCAGCATTTT
>TRBV29-1|12|NA|TRBJ1-5|TRBD1
CSVGQGNQPQHF
TGCAGCGTTGGACAGGGAAATCAGCCCCAGCATTTT
>TRBV7-2|15|NA|TRBJ2-1|NA
CASSRYVEGNNEQFF
TGTGCCAGCAGCCGCTATGTCGAAGGGAACAATGAGCAGTTCTTC
>TRBV12-3/TRBV12-4|12|NA|TRBJ1-5|NA
CASSLRGQPQHF
TGTGCCAGCAGTTTAAGAGGGCAGCCCCAGCATTTT
>TRBV18|17|NA|TRBJ2-2|TRBD2
CASSPRLAGRDTGELFF
TGTGCCAGCTCACCACGGCTAGCGGGGAGAGACACCGGGGAGCTGTTTTTT
>TRBV3-1/TRBV3-2|13|NA|TRBJ1-2|NA
CASSQDPRDGYTF
TGTGCCAGCAGCCAAGATCCCAGGGACGGCTACACCTTC
>TRBV5-1|14|NA|TRBJ2-7|TRBD2
CASSLAGDSYEQYF
TGCGCCAGCAGCTTAGCGGGGGACTCCTACGAGCAGTACTTC